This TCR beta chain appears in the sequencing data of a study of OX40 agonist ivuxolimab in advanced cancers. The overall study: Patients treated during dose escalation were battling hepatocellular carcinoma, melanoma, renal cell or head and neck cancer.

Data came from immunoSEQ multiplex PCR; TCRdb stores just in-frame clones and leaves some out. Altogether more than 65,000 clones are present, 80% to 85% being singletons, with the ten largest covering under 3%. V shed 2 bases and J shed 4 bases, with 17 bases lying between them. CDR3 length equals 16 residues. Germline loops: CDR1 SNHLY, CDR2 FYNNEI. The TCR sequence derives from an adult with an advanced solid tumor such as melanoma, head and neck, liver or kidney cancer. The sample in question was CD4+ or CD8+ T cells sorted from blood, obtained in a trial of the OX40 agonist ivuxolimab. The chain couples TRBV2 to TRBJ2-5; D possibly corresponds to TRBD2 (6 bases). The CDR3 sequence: CASSERRGEILETQYF. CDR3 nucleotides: TGTGCCAGCAGTGAACGGCGGGGAGAAATCTTAGAGACCCAGTACTTC. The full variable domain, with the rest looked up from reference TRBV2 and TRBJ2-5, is EPEVTQTPSHQVTQMGQEVILRCVPISNHLYFYWYRQILGQKVEFLVSFYNNEISEKSEIFDDQFSVERPDGSNFTLKIRSTKLEDSAMYFCASSERRGEILETQYFGPGTRLLVL.